These 5 T cell receptor beta chains share one sample of origin, sequenced in a study of T cell responses to AZD1222 COVID-19 vaccine. Using immunoSEQ multiplex PCR, the repertoire was profiled, and TCRdb retains in-frame clones only, with some absent. The sample consists of about 140,000 clones, around 93% of them appearing once. The material was peripheral blood, obtained on day 0 of AZD1222 vaccination. The receptors come from an adult in good health.

The rearrangement uses TRBV7-3 and TRBJ2-7; 9 bases map to TRBD1. The CDR3 is made up of 15 amino acids. With V trimmed by 2 bases and J by 7 bases, 9 bases remained unmatched. Germline V lookup: CDR1 SGHTA, CDR2 FQGTGA. DNA for the CDR3: TGTGCCAGCAGCTTATCTCCGGGACAGGGATGGGAGCAGTACTTC. It codes for CASSLSPGQGWEQYF.

This sequence joins TRBV6-5 and TRBJ1-1, with D unclear. This CDR3 is built from 14 residues. Trimming pared 2 bases from V and 4 bases from J, leaving 11 bases between. Germline V lookup: CDR1 MNHEY, CDR2 SVGAGI. CDR3 coding DNA: TGTGCCAGCAGTTACGGGTCGGTGGCCACTGAAGCTTTCTTT. As protein: CASSYGSVATEAFF.

The chain combines TRBV5-4 with TRBJ2-7; 13 nucleotides agree with TRBD2. In germline, CDR1 is SGHNT, CDR2 YYREEE (reference sequence). The CDR3 covers 16 residues. Trimming at V came to 4 bases and at J to 5 bases, leaving 9 bases not matched to a gene. The CDR3 reads CASSPPGLAGVHEQYF. CDR3 sequence (DNA): TGTGCCAGCAGCCCACCCGGACTAGCGGGAGTCCACGAGCAGTACTTC. Variable domain in full (rest from reference TRBV5-4 and TRBJ2-7): ETGVTQSPTHLIKTRGQQVTLRCSSQSGHNTVSWYQQALGQGPQFIFQYYREEENGRGNFPPRFSGLQFPNYSSELNVNALELDDSALYLCASSPPGLAGVHEQYFGPGTRLTVT.

V and J are TRBV24-1 and TRBJ1-2; no firm D call. The CDR3 is made up of 12 amino acids. Trimming stripped 6 bases from V and 7 bases from J, with 11 bases between. CDR1 and CDR2 (germline): KGHDR, SFDVKD. CDR3 residues: CATSSGSAGYTF. In nucleotides, the CDR3 is TGTGCCACCAGTAGCGGCTCCGCTGGCTACACCTTC.

This clone occurred a few times. The rearrangement joins TRBV14 to TRBJ2-2; possibly TRBD2 for D (5 bases). There are 16 residues in the CDR3. CDR1 is SGHDN and CDR2 is FVKESK in the germline V gene. Trimming stripped 0 bases from V and 4 bases from J, with 12 bases between. CDR3 nucleotide sequence: TGTGCCAGCAGCCAAGAGTTCGGACTCGGCACCGGGGAGCTGTTTTTT. Amino acids: CASSQEFGLGTGELFF.